Described below is a single TCR beta chain sequence and its context. This record belongs to a study of T cell changes during pregnancy in multiple sclerosis. The V gene end was trimmed by 1 base and the J gene end by 5 bases; junction bases not matched to a gene: 6. Germline CDR1 is SGDLS and CDR2 is YYNGEE. This CDR3 has 17 residues. TCRdb's table, derived via immunoSEQ multiplex PCR, lists solely in-frame clones and lacks some. The sample records over 40,000 clones, 80% to 90% being singletons. The receptor's source is a female donor in good health, enrolled as a control in a pregnancy study. Sequencing used peripheral blood, obtained in the first trimester of pregnancy. The chain joins TRBV9 to TRBJ2-2, with 12 positions matching TRBD1. CDR3 in DNA: TGTGCCAGCAGCGTAATTGGGACAGGGGGCAGGACCGGGGAGCTGTTTTTT. As protein: CASSVIGTGGRTGELFF.